The subject of this entry is one T cell receptor (beta chain). The antigen remains undetermined. PCR primers comprised 60 Vbeta and 13 Jbeta primers. How the authors handled the data: Some 9.9 million of tens of millions of unique TCR beta chains were shared, per a later count. Assay used: immunoSEQ multiplex PCR; TCRdb lists only in-frame clones, some missing. The V and J calls and clone size were taken over from that table, and D and trimming were inferred from the DNA. The repertoire has some 200,000 clones, 84% of them found once; the top ten carry roughly 2.8%. The sample comes from a study of cytomegalovirus exposure and HLA in healthy donors. Study-level points and caveats: Presence/absence analysis assumed near-uniform sequencing depth across donors. A later analysis appeared to link common viral pathogens to several of the most significant clusters.

Germline-derived CDR1 and CDR2 are SGHVS and FNYEAQ. The V end lost 9 bases, the J end lost 9 bases, and 8 bases lay between the germline ends. The CDR3 loop spans 9 amino acids. The V gene is TRBV7-6, the J gene TRBJ2-5, with D perhaps TRBD2 (5 bases). Material: PBMCs. The source is a woman in her forties or fifties in good health and CMV-seropositive. CDR3: CASGESQYF. CDR3 in DNA: TGTGCCAGTGGGGAGTCCCAGTACTTC. Based on the CDR3 plus reference TRBV7-6 and TRBJ2-5, the full variable domain is GAGVSQSPRYKVTKRGQDVALRCDPISGHVSLYWYRQALGQGPEFLTYFNYEAQQDKSGLPNDRFSAERPEGSISTLTIQRTEQRDSAMYRCASGESQYFGPGTRLLVL.